Listed below are T cell receptor beta chains from one sample, sequenced in a study of T cell repertoires in cytomegalovirus infection. Each CDR3 protein gets one entry after TCRdb re-called the reads with MiXCR. The sample lists under 200,000 distinct CDR3 sequences, more than 9% occurring once. Sample: PBMCs. All receptors derive from a human donor in good health (CMV status not recorded). Some clones in this sample may be carry-over from other donors' samples. Each CDR3 is given with its conserved first and last residue.

CDR3aa,j_gene,v_gene
CASIQRGLPRAYTF,TRBJ1-2,TRBV28
CSARTSGGGDEQFF,TRBJ2-1,TRBV20-1
CASSYRGAQETQYF,TRBJ2-5,TRBV2
CASSLVRAAGEQYF,TRBJ2-7,TRBV5-6
CASRIAGGPGNEQFF,TRBJ2-1,TRBV28
CASSPTGTRDEKLFF,TRBJ1-4,TRBV4-2
CASSVGAIQGETQYF,TRBJ2-5,TRBV19
CASSLGVNSGNTIYF,TRBJ1-3,TRBV7-3
CASSLGGQGPYGYTF,TRBJ1-2,TRBV7-2
CSVEEGLNYGYTF,TRBJ1-2,TRBV29-1
CASSLYDGRGTEAFF,TRBJ1-1,TRBV7-2
CSARDLHQSMPFYGYTF,TRBJ1-2,TRBV20-1
CASSQEQGAAEQYF,TRBJ2-7,TRBV14
CASSLTQSDTEAFF,TRBJ1-1,TRBV7-2
CASSLALQGAPTGELFF,TRBJ2-2,TRBV5-1
CSARDIGQVLGEQYF,TRBJ2-7,TRBV20-1
CASSQGGQPQHF,TRBJ1-5,TRBV3-1
CSAREGHSSRGQYF,TRBJ2-5,TRBV20-1
CSATDPSGRQRNEQFF,TRBJ2-1,TRBV20-1
CSARDGRDSTDTQYF,TRBJ2-3,TRBV20-1
CASSSTGANSGNTIYF,TRBJ1-3,TRBV28
CASSLRLAGGYGELFF,TRBJ2-2,TRBV12-3/TRBV12-4
CASSPYPSGSATDTQYF,TRBJ2-3,TRBV18
CASRQGGEQFF,TRBJ2-1,TRBV12-3/TRBV12-4
CASRRDRGNQPQHF,TRBJ1-5,TRBV19
CASSTGSPYGYTF,TRBJ1-2,TRBV7-2
CSASHETETQYF,TRBJ2-5,TRBV20-1
CASSLFAQAAKNIQYF,TRBJ2-4,TRBV7-2
CASSYGYYNEQFF,TRBJ2-1,TRBV6-2/TRBV6-3
CASSLIAGGSAFF,TRBJ2-1,TRBV7-6
CASTDPMRNTEAFF,TRBJ1-1,TRBV27
CASSYSFPGASQPQHF,TRBJ1-5,TRBV6-2/TRBV6-3
CASSFDRVSYEQYF,TRBJ2-7,TRBV5-1
CASRMTGGYGEQYF,TRBJ2-7,TRBV6-5
CSAKIWTSGGNEQFF,TRBJ2-1,TRBV20-1
CSASFTPVSTDTQYF,TRBJ2-3,TRBV20-1
CSVGQGGVEQYF,TRBJ2-7,TRBV29-1
CSSQGSGGAEETQYF,TRBJ2-5,TRBV20-1
CASSIRTGVRETQYF,TRBJ2-5,TRBV7-2
CASSEGSWSSYNSPLHF,TRBJ1-6,TRBV6-1